This T cell receptor (beta chain) was captured by sequencing in a study of tissue T cells after allogeneic stem cell transplantation. Findings and limits, study-wide: Shared clones across patients were few; motif clustering revealed tissue-specific shared signatures.

This clone was detected only a few times. Its antigen is not known. Mouse gene names apply. The sequenced fragment ends 1 residue before the CDR3 boundary, so the rest is inferred from the germline J gene. Survey-depth TCRbeta CDR3 sequencing reported V/J genes and productive frequencies. The method was immunoSEQ multiplex PCR; TCRdb's version includes in-frame clones alone and lacks a portion of them. The data contain 15,000 to 20,000 clones, around 70% of them singletons. The germline V gene encodes CDR1 NNHDY and CDR2 SYVADS. V lost 1 base and J 4 bases, leaving 9 bases between the germline ends. The CDR3 is made up of 14 amino acids.

The chain couples TRBV13-3 to TRBJ2-1; a weak D match, TRBD1 (6 bases). The specimen sequenced was spleen. The source is a female BALB/c mouse in good health. The MHC haplotype of the strain is H2-d. The sequenced part of the CDR3 DNA is TGTGCCAGCAGTGATCAGGGGAGGTATGCTGAGCAGTTC. Translation: CASSDQGRYAEQF. The full CDR3 reads CASSDQGRYAEQFF.